Below, one T cell receptor (beta chain) is given with its context. In the original processing: Estimates of nucleated cell counts were drawn from the amplification of reference gene primers. TCRdb keeps only in-frame clones here, not all; method: immunoSEQ multiplex PCR. V and J calls and clone size follow that table, whereas D and trimming were derived from the DNA. The table shows around 250,000 clones, with 86% occurring only once. These data originate in a study of blood T cell repertoires in COVID-19. Across the whole study: COVID-19 samples from acute and convalescent phases originated in the United States, Italy and Spain. PBMCs, B-cell-depleted T cells, or T cells were the source of the cDNA or gDNA that made up the material.

This CDR3 comprises 18 residues. Trimming shortened V by 4 bases and J by 0 bases, and 21 bases separated the two germline ends. CDR1 MGHDK and CDR2 SYGVNS come from the germline V gene. The sequencing input was peripheral blood. This sequence joins TRBV25-1 and TRBJ2-5, with a weak D call TRBD2 (5 bases). The clonotype comes from a man between 18 and 29 years old with active or convalescent COVID-19. The CDR3 region is CASSGRRPERKYQETQYF. Written as DNA, the CDR3 is TGTGCCAGCAGTGGGAGGAGGCCAGAGAGAAAGTACCAAGAGACCCAGTACTTC.